The clone carrying this TCR beta chain was detected ten times or more. This entry comes from a study of breast tumors, draining lymph nodes, adjacent tissues. One entry per CDR3 protein results from TCRdb running MiXCR on the multiplex PCR reads. The sample lists approximately 45,000 distinct CDR3 sequences; 23% were seen once. Germline V CDR1 and CDR2: SGHRS, YFSETQ. The trim removed 5 bases at V and 7 bases at J, leaving 11 bases unmatched. There are 14 residues in the CDR3. The chain uses TRBV5-1 and TRBJ2-7, with 8 bases matching TRBD1. The sample taken for sequencing was breast tumor tissue. The receptor was derived from a female donor with breast cancer. Some clones in this sample may be carry-over from other donors' samples. CDR3 nucleotide sequence: TGCGCCAGCAGTACGACAGGGGTTTCACCGGAGCAGTACTTC. Translating gives CASSTTGVSPEQYF. The variable domain in full, with the rest retrieved from reference TRBV5-1 and TRBJ2-7, is KAGVTQTPRYLIKTRGQQVTLSCSPISGHRSVSWYQQTPGQGLQFLFEYFSETQRNKGNFPGRFSGRQFSNSRSEMNVSTLELGDSALYLCASSTTGVSPEQYFGPGTRLTVT.